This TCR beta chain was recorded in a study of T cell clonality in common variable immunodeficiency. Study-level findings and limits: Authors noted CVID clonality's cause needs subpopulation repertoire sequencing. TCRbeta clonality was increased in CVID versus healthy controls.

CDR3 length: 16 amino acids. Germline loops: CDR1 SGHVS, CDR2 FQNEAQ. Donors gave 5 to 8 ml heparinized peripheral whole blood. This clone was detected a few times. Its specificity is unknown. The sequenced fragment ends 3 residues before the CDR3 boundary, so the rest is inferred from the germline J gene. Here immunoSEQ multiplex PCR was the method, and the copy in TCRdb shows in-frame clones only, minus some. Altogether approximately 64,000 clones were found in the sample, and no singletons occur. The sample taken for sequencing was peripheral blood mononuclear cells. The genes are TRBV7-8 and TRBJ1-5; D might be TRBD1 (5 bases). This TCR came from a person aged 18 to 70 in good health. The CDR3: CASSLLDSAGHKPQHF. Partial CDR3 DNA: TGTGCCAGCAGCTTACTCGATTCGGCAGGGCATAAACCC.